This T cell receptor beta chain was sequenced during a study of T cells in Graves' hyperthyroidism and ophthalmopathy (dated by TCRdb to between 2017 and 2020). As for the study more broadly: Peripheral blood samples were taken at initial diagnosis, before any treatment was given. TCR V-J signatures able to tell the groups apart were searched for in a discovery cohort of 95 or so patients, of whom more than 40 had Graves' ophthalmopathy and 55 to 65 had stable Graves' hyperthyroidism. Prospective prediction of ophthalmopathy was tested in an independent validation cohort consisting of about 20 hyperthyroidism patients and approximately 16 patients who later progressed to ophthalmopathy. The approximately 100 discovery patients were divided at random into training and test sets in a 7:3 ratio. In about 6 Graves' hyperthyroidism patients, the study also compared T-cell repertoires from thyroid tissue with T-cell repertoires from blood. After sampling, hyperthyroidism patients received methimazole starting at 30 mg daily, and ophthalmopathy patients received high-dose intravenous methylprednisolone. According to the paper, TCR Vbeta CDR3 sequencing was carried out on around 140 peripheral blood samples, which came from fewer than 50 ophthalmopathy, 80 or so hyperthyroidism and roughly 17 progressor patients. Results the study describes overall, beyond this receptor: No statistical method was used to set the sample size in advance, and investigators knew the group allocation. In validation, progression to ophthalmopathy was predicted by the model with about 70% sensitivity and 72% to 85% specificity, a median of around 5.9 months before onset. In cross-validation, a model built on a 13 V-J signature told ophthalmopathy apart from stable hyperthyroidism with roughly 87% sensitivity and about 81% specificity, and in testing the same model reached 80%/75%. Most expanded thyroid clonotypes (frequency above 0.001) were also detected in blood, suggesting blood repertoires may reflect thyroid immune responses.

The germline V gene (reference sequence) sets CDR1 to LGHDT and CDR2 to YNNKEL. Trimming costs V 5 bases and J 12 bases, and their ends lie 17 bases apart. Spanning cysteine to phenylalanine, the CDR3 consists of 13 amino acids. The only DNA kept is the CDR3, 39 bases in frame from the first base. The TCR beta CDR3 regions were amplified from the RNA transcripts. A first-round RT-PCR of the TCR CDR3 used the HTBI primer set with the Qiagen OneStep RT-PCR kit. The libraries were constructed in a second round of multiplex PCR and then size-selected and purified. Paired-end sequencing of the libraries was performed with 100 bp reads on an Illumina HiSeq2000. Per the original workflow: SOAPnuke was used to process the raw data, throwing out any read that contained adapters or uncalled bases, had a mean Phred below 15, or lacked an exact constant-primer or identifier match. COPE v1.2.5 was used to merge the high-quality paired reads, and each unique nucleotide sequence was defined as a clonotype. MiTCR v1.1 was used to align clonotypes to the IMGT TRBV, TRBD and TRBJ reference segments. The analysis included only V-J combinations with a frequency above 0.0001, which together covered 99% to 99.2% of the repertoires. The TCS score was defined as the ratio of F50 (clonal expansion) to E x V (chaos), calculated using BLOSUM62-based TCRdist between CDR3 peptides within each V-J. Welch's t-statistics and random forest reduced fewer than 550 V-J features to 13, which were used in a naive Bayes classifier (R e1071). In-frame beta chains were kept once TCRdb had trimmed the public reads at Q25 with fastp and called clones with MiXCR. CDR3 protein sequences are deduplicated, and each keeps its most common genes and DNA. TCRdb's processing, not the authors' own work, is the source of the V and J calls. Present in this sample are around 300,000 distinct CDR3 sequences, around 13% of which were seen just once. Approximately 35% of the sample goes to the ten largest clones.

Ophthalmopathy patients had moderately to severely active disease, with a Clinical Activity Score of 3 or more, a NOSPECS grade of 4 or more, and a disease duration of less than 3 months. Exclusion was applied to patients with uncontrolled infections, other autoimmune diseases, pregnancy or lactation. Diagnoses were based on clinical symptoms, serum thyroxine and TRAb, thyroid ultrasound and orbital computed tomography. PBMCs were isolated from more than 9 ml of fresh peripheral blood by Ficoll-Paque density gradient centrifugation. Total RNA was extracted with Trizol reagent, and quality was checked on an Agilent 2100 Bioanalyzer. Comments on this clonotype: Its cognate antigen has yet to be identified. Base quality data are lacking; no much larger clone is found one base away.

The receptor chain draws on TRBV3-1 and TRBJ2-1; tentative D gene TRBD2, with 6 bases matching. The sequencing sample was made of blood. The receptor was isolated from a woman between 35 and 50 years old with Graves' ophthalmopathy. Here is the DNA: TGTGCCAGCAGCACGCCCCCGGGGGTGGGGCAGTTCTTC. The resulting protein is CASSTPPGVGQFF.